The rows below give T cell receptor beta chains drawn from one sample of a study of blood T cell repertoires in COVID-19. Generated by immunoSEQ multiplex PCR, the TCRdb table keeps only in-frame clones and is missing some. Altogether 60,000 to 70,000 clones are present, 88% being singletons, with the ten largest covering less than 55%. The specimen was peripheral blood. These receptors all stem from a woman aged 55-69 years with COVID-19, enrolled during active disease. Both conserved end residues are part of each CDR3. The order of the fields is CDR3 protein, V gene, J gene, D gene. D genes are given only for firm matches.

CDR3: CASSVDGGAETQYF
V: TRBV9
J: TRBJ2-5
D: TRBD2

CDR3: CSAPGNNEQFF
V: TRBV20-1
J: .
D: .

CDR3: CASTIQGLAAPYNEQFF
V: TRBV27
J: TRBJ2-1
D: TRBD2

CDR3: CASSLDVDLPTARYTF
V: TRBV7-8
J: TRBJ1-2
D: .

CDR3: CATYLGRKDTQYF
V: TRBV10-2
J: TRBJ2-3
D: .

CDR3: CASSFDRIGELFF
V: TRBV9
J: TRBJ2-2
D: .

CDR3: CASSYTGHSNTGELFF
V: TRBV6-5
J: TRBJ2-2
D: .

CDR3: CASSLESLAGGGEQFF
V: TRBV5-1
J: TRBJ2-1
D: TRBD2

CDR3: CASSSTVSVYEQYF
V: TRBV6-2/TRBV6-3
J: TRBJ2-7
D: .

CDR3: CASSLVRENYGYTF
V: TRBV7-2
J: TRBJ1-2
D: .

CDR3: CASSLQQQYSNQPQHF
V: TRBV5-4
J: TRBJ1-5
D: .

CDR3: CASSHRDRERETQYF
V: TRBV2
J: TRBJ2-5
D: TRBD1

CDR3: CASSLGLWTYEQYF
V: TRBV5-5
J: TRBJ2-7
D: .

CDR3: CASSLSNRDKYGYTF
V: TRBV27
J: TRBJ1-2
D: .

CDR3: CASSSFIGQGTPRYEQYF
V: TRBV28
J: TRBJ2-7
D: TRBD1

CDR3: CASSLLGVNEQFF
V: TRBV5-4
J: TRBJ2-1
D: .

CDR3: CASSSLYEQYF
V: TRBV7-2
J: TRBJ2-7
D: .

CDR3: CASRREFGELFF
V: TRBV28
J: TRBJ2-2
D: .

CDR3: CASSYSRAGGAWGYTF
V: TRBV6-5
J: TRBJ1-2
D: TRBD1

CDR3: CASSHGGWDEQFF
V: TRBV4-1
J: TRBJ2-1
D: .

CDR3: CASTFRARNEQFF
V: TRBV11-3
J: TRBJ2-1
D: .

CDR3: CASSELGQMNTEAFF
V: TRBV2
J: TRBJ1-1
D: .

CDR3: CASSLRRPGQGFLNEKLFF
V: TRBV28
J: TRBJ1-4
D: TRBD1

CDR3: CASSRTTGISTDTQYF
V: TRBV4-3
J: TRBJ2-3
D: .

CDR3: CASSSPGGLWGYEQYF
V: TRBV21-1
J: TRBJ2-7
D: .

CDR3: CASSLEFSGNTIYF
V: TRBV4-1
J: TRBJ1-3
D: .

CDR3: CASSQDPTGSSPLHF
V: TRBV4-3
J: TRBJ1-6
D: .

CDR3: CASSEGLAGAADTQYF
V: TRBV2
J: TRBJ2-3
D: TRBD2

CDR3: CASSSGTDQETQYF
V: TRBV11-2
J: TRBJ2-5
D: TRBD1

CDR3: CASSSRGGRYGYTF
V: TRBV13
J: TRBJ1-2
D: .

CDR3: CASSSPDRVASGELFF
V: TRBV5-4
J: TRBJ2-2
D: TRBD1

CDR3: CASSFEGELNTEAFF
V: TRBV5-1
J: TRBJ1-1
D: .

CDR3: CASSYGTGGLYTEAFF
V: TRBV5-1
J: TRBJ1-1
D: TRBD1

CDR3: CASSLTGGSSDTQYF
V: TRBV5-4
J: TRBJ2-3
D: TRBD1

CDR3: CASHQTELNEKLFF
V: TRBV2
J: TRBJ1-4
D: .

CDR3: CSAGLAARRTGELFF
V: TRBV29-1
J: TRBJ2-2
D: TRBD2